A single sample gave rise to the 5 T cell receptor beta chains below, sequenced in a study of cytomegalovirus exposure and HLA in healthy donors. Produced via immunoSEQ multiplex PCR; TCRdb's table is partial and in-frame only. The top ten clones hold roughly 1.3% of a sample with 80,000 to 95,000 clones, roughly 96% of them seen once. The source material was PBMCs. These receptors were obtained from a young woman in good health and CMV-seronegative.

The chain uses TRBV18 and TRBJ2-3; D is perhaps TRBD1 (6 bases). The germline CDR1 and CDR2 sequences are KGHSH and LQKENI. The CDR3 loop spans 15 amino acids. V shed 1 base and J shed 4 bases, with 12 bases lying between them. DNA of the CDR3: TGTGCCAGCTCACCACGTCGAGGGGGAGCAGATACGCAGTATTTT. It is translated as CASSPRRGGADTQYF. Variable domain in full (rest from reference TRBV18 and TRBJ2-3): NAGVMQNPRHLVRRRGQEARLRCSPMKGHSHVYWYRQLPEEGLKFMVYLQKENIIDESGMPKERFSAEFPKEGPSILRIQQVVRGDSAAYFCASSPRRGGADTQYFGPGTRLTVL.

The chain employs TRBV5-4 and TRBJ2-3, with unresolved D. V lost 1 base to trimming and J lost 1 base, with 7 bases between them. Germline assignment: CDR1 SGHNT and CDR2 YYREEE (reference sequence). This CDR3 region has 14 residues. The CDR3 sequence is CASSLLWRTDTQYF. CDR3 bases: TGTGCCAGCAGCTTGTTGTGGCGCACAGATACGCAGTATTTT.

This clone was found once. This chain links TRBV4-1 with TRBJ2-7, with 7 bases aligning to TRBD1. CDR1 is MGHRA, CDR2 YSYEKL, per germline. This CDR3 comprises 15 residues. J was trimmed by 0 bases and V by 0 bases; bases with no gene match: 2. CDR3 bases: TGCGCCAGCAGCCAAGATGACAGGGCCTCCTACGAGCAGTACTTC. Protein: CASSQDDRASYEQYF.

In regard to this clone: One junction end does not reproduce the germline sequence, and a read error may be involved. The DNA for the CDR3 is TGTGCCAGCTCACCCTACGACTCTAACTATGGCCACACCTTC. It yields the protein CASSPYDSNYGHTF. This chain links TRBV18 with TRBJ1-2; D is unresolved. Germline V gene sequence: CDR1 KGHSH, CDR2 LQKENI. This CDR3 has 14 residues.

J is TRBJ2-3 and V is TRBV5-1; possibly TRBD2 for D (5 bases). The CDR3 loop spans 14 amino acids. In germline, CDR1 is SGHRS, CDR2 YFSETQ. V lost 4 bases and J lost 2, with 11 bases in between. CDR3 nucleotide sequence: TGCGCCAGCAGCCGGGGTGAGAACACAGATACGCAGTATTTT. It translates to CASSRGENTDTQYF. The full variable domain, its missing parts supplied by reference TRBV5-1 and TRBJ2-3, is KAGVTQTPRYLIKTRGQQVTLSCSPISGHRSVSWYQQTPGQGLQFLFEYFSETQRNKGNFPGRFSGRQFSNSRSEMNVSTLELGDSALYLCASSRGENTDTQYFGPGTRLTVL.